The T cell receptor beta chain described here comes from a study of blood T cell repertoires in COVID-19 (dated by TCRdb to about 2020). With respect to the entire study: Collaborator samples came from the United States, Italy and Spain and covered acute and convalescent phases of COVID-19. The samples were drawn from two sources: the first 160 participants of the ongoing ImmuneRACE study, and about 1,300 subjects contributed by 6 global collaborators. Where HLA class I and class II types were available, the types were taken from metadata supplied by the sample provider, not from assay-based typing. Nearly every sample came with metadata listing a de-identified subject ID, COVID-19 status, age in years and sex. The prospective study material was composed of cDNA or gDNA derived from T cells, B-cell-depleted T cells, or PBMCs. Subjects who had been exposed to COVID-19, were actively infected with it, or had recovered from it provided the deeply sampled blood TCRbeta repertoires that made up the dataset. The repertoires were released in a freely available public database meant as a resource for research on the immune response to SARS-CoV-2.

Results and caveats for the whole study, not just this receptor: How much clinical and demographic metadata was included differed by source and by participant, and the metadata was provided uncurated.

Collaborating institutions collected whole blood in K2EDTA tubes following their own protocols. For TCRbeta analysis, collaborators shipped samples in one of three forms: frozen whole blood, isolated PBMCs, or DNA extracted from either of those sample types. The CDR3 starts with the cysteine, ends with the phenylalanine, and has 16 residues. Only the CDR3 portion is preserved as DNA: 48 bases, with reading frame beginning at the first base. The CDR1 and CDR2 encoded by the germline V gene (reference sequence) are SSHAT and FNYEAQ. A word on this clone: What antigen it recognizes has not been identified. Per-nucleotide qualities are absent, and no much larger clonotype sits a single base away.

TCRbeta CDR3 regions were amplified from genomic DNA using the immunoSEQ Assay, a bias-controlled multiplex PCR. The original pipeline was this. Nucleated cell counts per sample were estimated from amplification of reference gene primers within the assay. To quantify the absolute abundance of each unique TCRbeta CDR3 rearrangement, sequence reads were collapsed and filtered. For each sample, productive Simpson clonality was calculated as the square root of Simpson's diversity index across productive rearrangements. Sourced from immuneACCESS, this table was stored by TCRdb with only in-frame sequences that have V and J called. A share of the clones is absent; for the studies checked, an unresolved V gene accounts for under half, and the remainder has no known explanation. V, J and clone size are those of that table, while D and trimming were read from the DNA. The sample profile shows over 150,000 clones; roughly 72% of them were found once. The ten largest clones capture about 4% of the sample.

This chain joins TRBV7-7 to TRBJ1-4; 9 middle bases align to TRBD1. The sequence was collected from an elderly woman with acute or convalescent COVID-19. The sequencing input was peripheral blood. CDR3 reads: CASGPGQGTTNEKLFF. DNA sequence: TGTGCTAGCGGACCGGGACAGGGAACAACTAATGAAAAACTGTTTTTT.